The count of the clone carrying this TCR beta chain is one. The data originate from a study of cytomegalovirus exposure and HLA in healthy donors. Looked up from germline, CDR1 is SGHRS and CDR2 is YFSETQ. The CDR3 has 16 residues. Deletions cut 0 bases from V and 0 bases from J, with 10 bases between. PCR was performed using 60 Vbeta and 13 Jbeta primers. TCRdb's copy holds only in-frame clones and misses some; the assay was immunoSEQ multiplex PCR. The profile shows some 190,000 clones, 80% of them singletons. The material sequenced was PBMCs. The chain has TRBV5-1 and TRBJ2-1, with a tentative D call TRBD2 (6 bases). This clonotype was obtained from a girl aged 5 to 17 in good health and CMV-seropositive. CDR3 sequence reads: CASSLGDSNSYNEQFF. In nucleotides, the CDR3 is TGCGCCAGCAGCTTGGGGGACTCAAACTCCTACAATGAGCAGTTCTTC.